This TCR beta chain is from a study of T cell repertoires in cytomegalovirus infection. Background on the study: Both a matching HLA type and CMV infection were indicated by public TCR beta signatures.

Ten or more counts support this clonotype. The CDR3 extends over 14 amino acids. The V gene's germline CDR1 is SGHAT and CDR2 FQDESV (reference sequence). The germline V and J ends were trimmed by 7 bases and 1 base, with 13 bases remaining between them. TCRdb re-analysed the reads in MiXCR, keeping a single row per CDR3 protein. This table holds approximately 500,000 distinct CDR3 sequences, 11% found once. Sequenced material: PBMCs. The source of this sequence is a human donor in good health (CMV status not recorded). Some clones in this sample may be carry-over from other donors' samples. The rearrangement uses TRBV11-1 and TRBJ1-1; D gene uncertain. CDR3: CASTERGGNTEAFF. CDR3 coding DNA: TGTGCCAGCACCGAACGGGGAGGGAACACTGAAGCTTTCTTT. The full variable domain, rest sourced from reference TRBV11-1 and TRBJ1-1, is EAEVAQSPRYKITEKSQAVAFWCDPISGHATLYWYRQILGQGPELLVQFQDESVVDDSQLPKDRFSAERLKGVDSTLKIQPAELGDSAMYLCASTERGGNTEAFFGQGTRLTVV.